This T cell receptor beta chain was documented in a study of cytomegalovirus exposure and HLA in healthy donors. At collection, donors were nominally healthy, but unrecorded immune exposures were probable. As for this clone: The antigen is unknown.

Study-level points and caveats: Follow-up analysis later connected one missense variant in DCLRE1C with trimming of TCR beta V- and J-genes. What a later analysis reportedly showed was that an Asian-associated ancestry cluster had fewer N-insertions than the approximately 700-donor mean.

This PCR relied on a set of 60 Vbeta primers and 13 Jbeta primers. In the source study's methods: Per a later analysis, the number of unique TCR beta chains was about 78 million, of which about 10 million were shared. Using immunoSEQ multiplex PCR, the repertoire was profiled, and TCRdb retains in-frame clones only, with some absent. V and J calls and clone size follow that table, whereas D and trimming were derived from the DNA. The profile shows approximately 100,000 clones, roughly three quarters of them singletons. Per the germline V gene, CDR1 is SEHNR and CDR2 is FQNEAQ (reference sequence). The CDR3 length is 15 residues. The germline V and J ends were trimmed by 3 bases and 1 base, with 12 bases remaining between them.

This receptor was identified in a woman in her 40s in good health and CMV-seronegative. What was sequenced was PBMCs. The V gene is TRBV7-9, the J gene TRBJ1-1; possibly TRBD1 for D (5 bases). DNA of the CDR3: TGTGCCAGCAGCTTCGCCACAGGTGGGAACACTGAAGCTTTCTTT. Its protein is CASSFATGGNTEAFF.